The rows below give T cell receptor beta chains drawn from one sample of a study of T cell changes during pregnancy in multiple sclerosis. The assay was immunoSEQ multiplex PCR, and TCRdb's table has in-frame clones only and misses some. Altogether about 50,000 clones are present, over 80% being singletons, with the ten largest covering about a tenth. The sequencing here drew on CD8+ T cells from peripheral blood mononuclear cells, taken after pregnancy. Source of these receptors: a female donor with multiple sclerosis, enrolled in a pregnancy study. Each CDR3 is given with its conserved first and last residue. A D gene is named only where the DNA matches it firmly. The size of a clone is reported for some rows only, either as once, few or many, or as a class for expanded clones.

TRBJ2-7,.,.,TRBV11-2,CASSLGHEQYF,TGTGCCAGCAGCTTAGGGCACGAGCAGTACTTC
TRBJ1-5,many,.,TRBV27,CASSWGGTQPQHF,TGTGCCAGCAGTTGGGGGGGCACTCAGCCCCAGCATTTT
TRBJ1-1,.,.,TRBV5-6,CASSASVGPEAFF,TGTGCCAGCAGCGCCTCAGTGGGCCCTGAAGCTTTCTTT
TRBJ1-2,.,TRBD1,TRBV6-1,CASSEMVGTGDGYTF,TGTGCCAGCAGTGAAATGGTTGGGACAGGGGATGGCTACACCTTC
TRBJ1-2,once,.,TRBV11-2,CASSPQGGVAKNGYTF,TGTGCCAGCAGCCCCCAAGGGGGGGTAGCAAAGAATGGCTACACCTTC
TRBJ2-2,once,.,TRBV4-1,CASSQSQGRNTGELFF,TGCGCCAGCAGCCAATCTCAGGGGAGAAACACCGGGGAGCTGTTTTTT
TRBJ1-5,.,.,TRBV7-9,CASSGEGQPQHF,TGTGCCAGCAGCGGCGAGGGACAGCCCCAGCATTTT
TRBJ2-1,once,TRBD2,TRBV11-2,CASSLSGGNEQFF,TGTGCCAGCAGCTTGAGCGGGGGCAATGAGCAGTTCTTC
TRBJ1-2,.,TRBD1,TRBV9,CASSARTGFYGYTF,TGTGCCAGCAGCGCGAGGACAGGGTTCTATGGCTACACCTTC
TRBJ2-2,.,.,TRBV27,CASSPRIELNTGELFF,TGTGCCAGCAGTCCCAGAATCGAACTAAACACCGGGGAGCTGTTTTTT
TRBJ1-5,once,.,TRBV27,CASSLGSGQPQHF,TGTGCCAGCAGTTTAGGGAGTGGTCAGCCCCAGCATTTT
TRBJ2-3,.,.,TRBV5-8,CASSYGGGLNGVDTQYF,TGTGCCAGCAGTTATGGGGGGGGCCTGAACGGTGTGGATACGCAGTATTTT
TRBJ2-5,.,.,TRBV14,CASSQVVETQYF,TGTGCCAGCAGCCAAGTCGTCGAGACCCAGTACTTC
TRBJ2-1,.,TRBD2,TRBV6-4,CASSPDGLAGANEQFF,TGTGCCAGCAGCCCCGATGGGCTAGCGGGGGCTAATGAGCAGTTCTTC
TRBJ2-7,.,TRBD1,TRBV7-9,CASSPEDRDEQYF,TGTGCCAGCAGCCCAGAGGACAGGGACGAGCAGTACTTC
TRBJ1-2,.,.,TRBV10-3,CAISERTANYGYTF,TGTGCCATCAGTGAGCGGACAGCGAACTATGGCTACACCTTC
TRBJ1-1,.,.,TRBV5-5,CASSGGTGTEAFF,TGTGCCAGCAGCGGGGGGACGGGCACTGAAGCTTTCTTT
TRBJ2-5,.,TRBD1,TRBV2,CASSGPGQGSEETQYF,TGTGCCAGCAGCGGACCGGGACAGGGCAGCGAAGAGACCCAGTACTTC
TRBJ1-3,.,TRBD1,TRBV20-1,CSASGAPGGYF,TGCAGTGCTTCAGGGGCACCAGGGGGATATTTT
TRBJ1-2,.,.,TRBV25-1,CASNSGKHYGYTF,TGTGCCAGCAACTCAGGGAAGCACTATGGCTACACCTTC
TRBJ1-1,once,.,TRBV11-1,CASSLRRVNTEAFF,TGTGCCAGCAGCCTCCGACGGGTGAACACTGAAGCTTTCTTT
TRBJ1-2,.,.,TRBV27,CASSLRFGGFGGYTF,TGTGCCAGCAGTTTAAGGTTTGGGGGGTTTGGTGGCTACACCTTC
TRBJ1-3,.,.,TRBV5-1,CASSLVPGWNTIYF,TGCGCCAGCAGCTTGGTCCCGGGGTGGAACACCATATATTTT
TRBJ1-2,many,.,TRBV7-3,CASSSSPVGGFDGYTF,TGTGCCAGCAGCTCCTCCCCCGTAGGGGGATTTGATGGCTACACCTTC
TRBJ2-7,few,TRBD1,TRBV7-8,CASSWGQGNYEQYF,TGTGCCAGCAGCTGGGGACAGGGGAACTACGAGCAGTACTTC
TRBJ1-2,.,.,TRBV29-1,CSVGSDTYGYTF,TGCAGCGTTGGGAGCGATACCTATGGCTACACCTTC
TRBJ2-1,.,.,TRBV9,CASSYSYNEQFF,TGTGCCAGCAGCTATTCCTACAATGAGCAGTTCTTC
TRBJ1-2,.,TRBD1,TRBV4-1,CASSTGGAGYGYTF,TGCGCCAGCAGCACAGGGGGCGCGGGGTATGGCTACACCTTC
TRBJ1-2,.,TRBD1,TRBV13,CASSPRTGGEGDYGYTF,TGTGCCAGCAGCCCGCGGACAGGGGGGGAGGGAGACTATGGCTACACCTTC
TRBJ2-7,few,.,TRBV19,CASSIAAASSYEQYF,TGTGCCAGTAGTATCGCGGCCGCATCTTCCTACGAGCAGTACTTC
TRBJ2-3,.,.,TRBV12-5,CASGLLGGVTSTDTQYF,TGTGCTAGTGGTTTACTGGGGGGAGTCACTAGCACAGATACGCAGTATTTT
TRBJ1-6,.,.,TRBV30,CAWSDSGWNSPLHF,TGTGCCTGGAGCGATTCGGGGTGGAATTCACCCCTCCACTTT
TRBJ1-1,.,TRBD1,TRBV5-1,CASSFRDSNTEAFF,TGCGCCAGCAGCTTCCGGGACAGTAACACTGAAGCTTTCTTT
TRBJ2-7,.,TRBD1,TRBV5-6,CASSLGTGGEQYF,TGTGCCAGCAGCTTGGGGACAGGGGGCGAGCAGTACTTC
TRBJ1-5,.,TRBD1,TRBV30,CAWRTGTGDQPQHF,TGTGCCTGGAGGACCGGGACAGGGGATCAGCCCCAGCATTTT
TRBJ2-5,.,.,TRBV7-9,CASIQLEDPRETQYF,TGTGCCAGCATCCAACTGGAAGACCCTAGAGAGACCCAGTACTTC
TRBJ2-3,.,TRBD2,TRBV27,CASSPGGSTDTQYF,TGTGCCAGCAGTCCGGGGGGAAGCACAGATACGCAGTATTTT
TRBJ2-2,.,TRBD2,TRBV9,CASSPQGLAGASNTGELFF,TGTGCCAGCAGCCCCCAGGGACTAGCGGGGGCCTCGAACACCGGGGAGCTGTTTTTT
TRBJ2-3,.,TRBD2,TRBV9,CASSVRISGGTDTQYF,TGTGCCAGCAGCGTAAGGATTAGCGGGGGAACAGATACGCAGTATTTT
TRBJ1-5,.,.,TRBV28,CASSPMSETNQPQHF,TGTGCCAGCAGCCCCATGTCAGAAACCAATCAGCCCCAGCATTTT
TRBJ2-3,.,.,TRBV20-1,CSASADTQYF,TGCAGTGCTAGCGCAGATACGCAGTATTTT
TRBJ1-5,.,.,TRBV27,CASSLHSYNQPQHF,TGTGCCAGCAGTTTACACAGCTACAATCAGCCCCAGCATTTT
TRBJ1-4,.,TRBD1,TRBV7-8,CASLHQGASLFEATNEKLFF,TGTGCCAGCCTTCATCAGGGGGCTTCTCTTTTTGAAGCAACTAATGAAAAACTGTTTTTT
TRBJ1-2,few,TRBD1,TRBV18,CASSPQEGAAYDYGYTF,TGTGCCAGCTCACCGCAGGAGGGGGCCGCTTACGACTATGGCTACACCTTC
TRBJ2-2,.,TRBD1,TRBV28,CASSSPGTGGSGELFF,TGTGCCAGCAGTTCCCCCGGGACAGGGGGCTCCGGGGAGCTGTTTTTT
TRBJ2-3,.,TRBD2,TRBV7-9,CASSFGTSGGHTDTQYF,TGTGCCAGCAGCTTCGGGACTAGCGGGGGGCACACAGATACGCAGTATTTT
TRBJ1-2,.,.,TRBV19,CASSIGHRDNYGYTF,TGTGCCAGTAGTATAGGACACAGGGATAACTATGGCTACACCTTC
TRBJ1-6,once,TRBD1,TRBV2,CASSPGTGLNSPLHF,TGTGCCAGTAGTCCCGGGACAGGGCTCAATTCACCCCTCCACTTT
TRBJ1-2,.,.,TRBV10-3,CAISVPQGGGYTF,TGTGCCATCAGTGTCCCCCAGGGTGGTGGCTACACCTTC
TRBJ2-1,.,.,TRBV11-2,CASSLLNNEQFF,TGTGCCAGCAGCTTACTTAACAATGAGCAGTTCTTC
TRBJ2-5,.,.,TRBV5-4,CASGEQVNPGTQYF,TGTGCCAGCGGAGAACAGGTTAACCCAGGGACCCAGTACTTC
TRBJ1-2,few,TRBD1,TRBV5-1,CASTRDRVNYGYTF,TGCGCCAGCACCCGGGACAGAGTAAACTATGGCTACACCTTC
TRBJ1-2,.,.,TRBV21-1,CASSNLYGYTF,TGTGCCAGCAGCAACCTCTATGGCTACACCTTC
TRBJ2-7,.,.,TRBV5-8,CASSFRSPGEQYF,TGTGCCAGCAGCTTCCGGTCCCCCGGCGAGCAGTACTTC
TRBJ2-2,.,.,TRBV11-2,CASSFARLNTGELFF,TGTGCCAGCAGCTTCGCCAGGTTAAACACCGGGGAGCTGTTTTTT
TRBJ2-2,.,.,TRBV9,CASSGSTGELFF,TGTGCCAGCAGCGGGAGCACCGGGGAGCTGTTTTTT
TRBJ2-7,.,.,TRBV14,CASTRGFSYEQYF,TGTGCCAGCACTCGGGGGTTCTCCTACGAGCAGTACTTC
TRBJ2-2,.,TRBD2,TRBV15,CATSRTGLAGGQDTGELFF,TGTGCCACCAGCAGGACAGGACTAGCGGGGGGGCAAGACACCGGGGAGCTGTTTTTT